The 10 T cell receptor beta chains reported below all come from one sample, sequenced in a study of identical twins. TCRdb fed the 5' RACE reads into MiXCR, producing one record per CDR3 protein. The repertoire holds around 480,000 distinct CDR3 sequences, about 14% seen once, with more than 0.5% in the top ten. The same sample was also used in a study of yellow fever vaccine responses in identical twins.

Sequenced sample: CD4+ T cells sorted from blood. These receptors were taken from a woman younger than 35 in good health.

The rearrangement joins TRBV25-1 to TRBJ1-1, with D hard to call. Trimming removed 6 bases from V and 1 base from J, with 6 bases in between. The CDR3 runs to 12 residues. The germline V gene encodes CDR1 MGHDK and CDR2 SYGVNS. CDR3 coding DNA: TGTGCCAGCAGATCCCCGAACACTGAAGCTTTCTTT. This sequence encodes CASRSPNTEAFF.

The CDR3 reads CASSLLQNTGELFF. CDR3 in DNA: TGTGCCAGCAGCTTATTACAGAACACCGGGGAGCTGTTTTTT. The chain carries TRBV7-3 and TRBJ2-2; D is unclear. Germline V gene data show CDR1 as SGHTA and CDR2 as FQGTGA. Trimming left V 2 bases short and J 1 base short, with 5 bases between. CDR3 length: 14 residues. Combining the CDR3 with reference TRBV7-3 and TRBJ2-2 gives the whole variable domain GAGVSQTPSNKVTEKGKYVELRCDPISGHTALYWYRQSLGQGPEFLIYFQGTGAADDSGLPNDRFFAVRPEGSVSTLKIQRTERGDSAVYLCASSLLQNTGELFFGEGSRLTVL.

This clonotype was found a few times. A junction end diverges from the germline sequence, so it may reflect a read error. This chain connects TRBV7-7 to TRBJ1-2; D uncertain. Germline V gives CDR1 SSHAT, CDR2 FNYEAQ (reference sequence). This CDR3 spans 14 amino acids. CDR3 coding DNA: TGTGCTAGCAGCTTAGAGGAGGCCCCCTATGGCTACACCTTC. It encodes CASSLEEAPYGYTF.

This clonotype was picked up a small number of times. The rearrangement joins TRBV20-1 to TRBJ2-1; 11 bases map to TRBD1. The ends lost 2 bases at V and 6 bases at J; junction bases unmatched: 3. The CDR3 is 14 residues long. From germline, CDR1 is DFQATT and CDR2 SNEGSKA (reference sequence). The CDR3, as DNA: TGCAGTGCTAGAACCGGGACAGGGGGCAATGAGCAGTTCTTC. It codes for CSARTGTGGNEQFF.

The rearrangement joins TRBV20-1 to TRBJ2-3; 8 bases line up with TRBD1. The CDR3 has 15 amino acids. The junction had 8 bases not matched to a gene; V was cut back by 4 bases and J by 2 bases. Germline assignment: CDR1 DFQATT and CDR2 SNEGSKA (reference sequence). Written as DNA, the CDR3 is TGCAGTGCTACCCCCCGGACAGGGAACACAGATACGCAGTATTTT. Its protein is CSATPRTGNTDTQYF.

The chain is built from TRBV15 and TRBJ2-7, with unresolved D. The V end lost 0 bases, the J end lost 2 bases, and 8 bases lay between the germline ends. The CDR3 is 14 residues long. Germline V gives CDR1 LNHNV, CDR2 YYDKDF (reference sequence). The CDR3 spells CATSREGSAYEQYF. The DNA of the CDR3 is TGTGCCACCAGCAGAGAAGGAAGCGCCTACGAGCAGTACTTC.

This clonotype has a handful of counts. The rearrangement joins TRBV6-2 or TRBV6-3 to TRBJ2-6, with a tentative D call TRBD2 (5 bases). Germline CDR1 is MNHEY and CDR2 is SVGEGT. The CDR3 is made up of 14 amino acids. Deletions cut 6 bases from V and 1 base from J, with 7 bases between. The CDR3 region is CASRRVSGANVLTF. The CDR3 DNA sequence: TGTGCCAGCAGGCGGGTATCTGGGGCCAACGTCCTGACTTTC.

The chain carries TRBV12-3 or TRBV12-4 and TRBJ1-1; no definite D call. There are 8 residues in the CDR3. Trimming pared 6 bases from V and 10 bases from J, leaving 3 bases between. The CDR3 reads CASSSAFF. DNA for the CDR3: TGTGCCAGCAGCTCAGCTTTCTTT.

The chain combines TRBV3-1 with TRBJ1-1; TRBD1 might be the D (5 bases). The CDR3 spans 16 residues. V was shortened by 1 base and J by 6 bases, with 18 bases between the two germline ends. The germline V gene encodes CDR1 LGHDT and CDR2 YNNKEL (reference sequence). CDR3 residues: CASSQAGGGRGAEAFF. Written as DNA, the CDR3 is TGTGCCAGCAGCCAAGCCGGCGGAGGGCGAGGGGCTGAAGCTTTCTTT.

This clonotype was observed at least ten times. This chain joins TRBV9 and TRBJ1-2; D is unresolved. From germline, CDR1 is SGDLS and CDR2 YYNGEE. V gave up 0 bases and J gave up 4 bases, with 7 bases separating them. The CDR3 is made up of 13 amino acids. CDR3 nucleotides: TGTGCCAGCAGCGTAGTGGAGGGCTATGGCTACACCTTC. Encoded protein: CASSVVEGYGYTF.